The 29 T cell receptor beta chains listed next were all sequenced from one sample in a study of blood T cell repertoires in COVID-19. Data came from immunoSEQ multiplex PCR; TCRdb stores just in-frame clones and leaves some out. The table lists 300,000 to 450,000 clones, about 90% of them singletons. Specimen: PBMCs or T cells enriched from blood (not recorded which). All receptors come from a woman aged 25 to 39 who had recovered from COVID-19.

The V gene is TRBV11-2, the J gene TRBJ1-2; possibly TRBD1 for D (5 bases). V was shortened by 5 bases and J by 3 bases, with 13 bases between the two germline ends. The germline CDR1 and CDR2 sequences are SGHAT and FQNNGV. CDR3 length equals 14 residues. The CDR3 protein is CASSDMTVYYGYTF. The CDR3 DNA reads TGTGCCAGCAGCGACATGACAGTCTACTATGGCTACACCTTC.

This rearrangement joins TRBV28 to TRBJ1-6, with D perhaps TRBD1 (6 bases). V lost 6 bases, J lost 8 bases, and 11 bases lay in between. Germline CDR1 is MDHEN and CDR2 is SYDVKM. The CDR3 is 13 residues long. CDR3 nucleotides: TGTGCCAGCAGGACAGGCGTGTATTCACCCCTCCACTTT. Its translation is CASRTGVYSPLHF.

The chain has TRBV5-1 and TRBJ1-2; possible D gene TRBD1, 5 bases. There are 14 residues in the CDR3. Trimming left V 6 bases short and J 7 bases short, with 19 bases between. Germline V gene sequence: CDR1 SGHRS, CDR2 YFSETQ. The CDR3 sequence is CASTTGGGASGYTF. DNA for the CDR3: TGCGCCAGCACCACCGGGGGTGGGGCGAGTGGCTACACCTTC.

This clone has just one count. This chain links TRBV12-5 with TRBJ2-2, with D possibly TRBD2 on 5 matching bases. Trimming removed 0 bases at V and 7 bases at J, with 9 bases between. The CDR3 contains 14 residues. Germline V gene lookup returns CDR1 LGHNT and CDR2 FRNRAP. CDR3 in DNA: TGTGCTAGTGGTTTGGTATCCGGGGTCGGGGAGCTGTTTTTT. Translation gives CASGLVSGVGELFF.

This clone was detected once. The chain combines TRBV6-6 with TRBJ2-2, with 7 bases aligning to TRBD1. This CDR3 is 16 amino acids long. Trimming removed 1 base from V and 1 base from J; junction bases left unmatched: 3. CDR1 and CDR2 from the germline V gene are MNHNY and SVGAGI (reference sequence). The CDR3 loop reads CASSYLGTENTGELFF. The DNA of the CDR3 is TGTGCCAGCAGTTACTTGGGGACAGAGAACACCGGGGAGCTGTTTTTT.

The chain is built from TRBV28 and TRBJ1-2, with 7 bases matching TRBD1. V shed 6 bases, J shed 2 bases, and the junction held 3 bases outside the gene matches. CDR3 size: 13 residues. CDR1 is MDHEN and CDR2 is SYDVKM in the germline V gene. The CDR3 sequence is CASRGDSNYGYTF. The CDR3 DNA follows: TGTGCCAGCAGGGGGGACAGCAACTATGGCTACACCTTC.

The chain combines TRBV3-1 (or the pseudogene TRBV3-2) with TRBJ2-5; maybe TRBD2 (6 bases). Germline loops: CDR1 LGHDT, CDR2 YNNKEL (reference sequence). The CDR3 runs to 14 residues. Trimming pared 0 bases from V and 5 bases from J, leaving 10 bases between. The CDR3 coding sequence is TGTGCCAGCAGCCAAGAGCTAGCGTGGGAGACCCAGTACTTC. Translation: CASSQELAWETQYF.

The chain couples TRBV27 to TRBJ1-2; no clear D gene. V was clipped by 4 bases and J by 4 bases, with 16 bases between them. The CDR3 has 15 amino acids. The germline gives CDR1 MNHEY, CDR2 SMNVEV (reference sequence). The CDR3 region has the DNA TGTGCCAGCAGTTCCACCGGGGTGGGCCGCTATGGCTACACCTTC. The encoded protein is CASSSTGVGRYGYTF.

The chain uses TRBV7-9 and TRBJ1-2; 7 bases map to TRBD1. There are 15 residues in the CDR3. V was clipped by 4 bases and J by 3 bases; unmatched bases: 8. The V gene's germline CDR1 is SEHNR and CDR2 FQNEAQ (reference sequence). CDR3 sequence: CASSSQGDLDYGYTF. The CDR3 nucleotides read TGTGCCAGCAGCTCCCAGGGGGATTTGGACTATGGCTACACCTTC.

V usage is TRBV10-3 and J usage is TRBJ2-7, with 7 bases matching TRBD1. After removal of 2 bases from V and 0 bases from J, the junction contained 1 base not matched to a gene. Germline V gene data show CDR1 as ENHRY and CDR2 as SYGVKD. The CDR3 length is 14 residues. CDR3 protein: CAISEGDSSYEQYF. DNA of the CDR3: TGTGCCATCAGTGAGGGGGACAGCTCCTACGAGCAGTACTTC.

The chain employs TRBV29-1 and TRBJ2-5, with 7 bases identical to TRBD2. Trimming cost V 7 bases and J 5 bases; bases outside gene matches: 7. The germline V gene has CDR1 SQVTM and CDR2 ANQGSEA. This CDR3 has 12 residues. The CDR3 sequence: CSAPLRGETQYF. The CDR3 DNA follows: TGCAGCGCCCCCTTGCGGGGGGAGACCCAGTACTTC.

The rearrangement links TRBV18 to TRBJ1-2, with TRBD1 matching 7 bases. Germline V lookup: CDR1 KGHSH, CDR2 LQKENI. The CDR3 is 16 amino acids. V trimming: 1 base; J trimming: 8 bases; junction bases outside the gene matches: 13. CDR3 protein: CASSPRETGTSGGYTF. The CDR3 DNA is TGTGCCAGCTCACCACGTGAGACAGGGACGTCTGGCGGCTACACCTTC.

The chain uses TRBV6-5 and TRBJ2-5; D might be TRBD2 (7 bases). CDR3 size: 14 residues. CDR1 and CDR2 from the germline V gene are MNHEY and SVGAGI. Trimming removed 6 bases from V and 5 bases from J, with 16 bases in between. CDR3 protein: CASSPPGGAETQYF. The CDR3 DNA reads as TGTGCCAGCAGCCCCCCGGGGGGCGCCGAGACCCAGTACTTC.

The chain recombines TRBV20-1 with TRBJ1-2, with a tentative D call TRBD1 (5 bases). The CDR3 extends over 14 amino acids. Germline values: CDR1 DFQATT, CDR2 SNEGSKA (reference sequence). The V end was cut by 3 bases, the J end by 1 base, with 12 bases between. The CDR3, as DNA: TGCAGTGCTAGTTCGGGGGGGAATAACTATGGCTACACCTTC. It translates to CSASSGGNNYGYTF.

The chain couples TRBV6-5 to TRBJ1-2; 9 positions agree with TRBD1. The V segment lost 7 bases and the J segment 3 bases; nucleotides outside the gene matches: 6. Germline lookup yields CDR1 MNHEY and CDR2 SVGAGI. This CDR3 contains 14 residues. The CDR3, as DNA: TGTGCCAGCAAGAGACAGGGGGGGGACTATGGCTACACCTTC. This encodes CASKRQGGDYGYTF.

This clone was observed once. The V gene is TRBV18, the J gene TRBJ1-5, with D perhaps TRBD1 (5 bases). The CDR3 runs to 16 residues. The V gene's germline CDR1 is KGHSH and CDR2 LQKENI. V was clipped by 3 bases and J by 0 bases, with 12 bases between them. The CDR3 region is CASSPRAGYSNQPQHF. CDR3 DNA sequence: TGTGCCAGCTCACCCAGGGCAGGGTATAGCAATCAGCCCCAGCATTTT. Drawing the rest from reference TRBV18 and TRBJ1-5, the complete variable domain is NAGVMQNPRHLVRRRGQEARLRCSPMKGHSHVYWYRQLPEEGLKFMVYLQKENIIDESGMPKERFSAEFPKEGPSILRIQQVVRGDSAAYFCASSPRAGYSNQPQHFGDGTRLSIL.

The gene calls are TRBV7-6 and TRBJ2-2; 11 bases align to TRBD2. V was clipped by 3 bases and J by 3 bases; unmatched bases: 9. CDR1 and CDR2 from the germline V gene are SGHVS and FNYEAQ. CDR3 length: 18 residues. CDR3 sequence (DNA): TGTGCCAGCAGCTTTCTAAGACTAGCGGGGTCTTACACCGGGGAGCTGTTTTTT. Protein product: CASSFLRLAGSYTGELFF.

This rearrangement joins TRBV2 to TRBJ1-1; D not resolved. This CDR3 spans 14 amino acids. V was shortened by 7 bases and J by 0 bases, with 12 bases between the two germline ends. Germline CDR1 is SNHLY and CDR2 is FYNNEI. CDR3 nucleotides: TGTGCCAGCATTACGCAGGCAATGAACACTGAAGCTTTCTTT. Protein product: CASITQAMNTEAFF.

The chain employs TRBV5-1 and TRBJ1-4; 8 nucleotides align to TRBD1. Trimming at V came to 3 bases and at J to 2 bases, leaving 6 bases not matched to a gene. Germline assignment: CDR1 SGHRS and CDR2 YFSETQ. The CDR3 spans 16 residues. The CDR3 bases are TGCGCCAGCAGCTGGACAGGGAGTCCGACTAATGAAAAACTGTTTTTT. Translated: CASSWTGSPTNEKLFF.

V is TRBV28 and J is TRBJ2-1; the match to TRBD1 covers 7 bases. J gave up 8 bases and V 1 base, and 11 bases lay outside the gene matches. The CDR3 runs 16 residues. Germline CDR1 is MDHEN and CDR2 is SYDVKM. The CDR3 nucleotides read TGTGCCAGCAGTTTATTATACAGGGGTATTTTCGATGAGCAGTTCTTC. It codes for CASSLLYRGIFDEQFF.

The sample holds one count of this clone. The CDR3 reads CASSSDRLGQGAFSDQPQHF. The CDR3 nucleotides read TGTGCCAGCAGCTCCGACAGACTCGGACAGGGGGCGTTTTCTGATCAGCCCCAGCATTTT. The chain couples TRBV11-3 to TRBJ1-5; 11 positions match TRBD1. Germline CDR1 is SGHNT and CDR2 is YENEEA. This CDR3 contains 20 residues. Trimming at V came to 4 bases and at J to 5 bases, leaving 19 bases not matched to a gene.

This rearrangement joins TRBV6-2 or TRBV6-3 to TRBJ1-3; TRBD1 matches 9 bases. The germline CDR1 and CDR2 sequences are MNHEY and SVGEGT. This CDR3 is built from 17 residues. J lost 4 bases, V lost 4 bases, and 11 bases had no gene match. CDR3 bases: TGTGCCAGCAGTTGGACCGGGACAGGGACAGCGGGAAACACCATATATTTT. This translates into CASSWTGTGTAGNTIYF.

The chain employs TRBV24-1 and TRBJ2-3, with TRBD2 matching 7 bases. The V gene end was trimmed by 4 bases and the J gene end by 2 bases; junction bases not matched to a gene: 5. The CDR3 has 15 residues. Per germline, CDR1 KGHDR and CDR2 SFDVKD. The DNA for the CDR3 is TGTGCCACCAGTGAGGGGGGGGTCAACACAGATACGCAGTATTTT. It translates to CATSEGGVNTDTQYF.

The rearrangement links TRBV6-5 to TRBJ2-2, with 8 bases matching TRBD1. Per the germline V gene, CDR1 is MNHEY and CDR2 is SVGAGI. The CDR3 totals 13 residues. The trim removed 4 bases at V and 6 bases at J, leaving 1 base unmatched. The CDR3 loop reads CASSWTGPGELFF. The CDR3 bases are TGTGCCAGCAGTTGGACAGGGCCCGGGGAGCTGTTTTTT.

This clone has more than one count but fewer than ten. The chain joins TRBV6-5 to TRBJ2-7; 8 bases line up with TRBD1. The ends lost 7 bases at V and 3 bases at J; junction bases unmatched: 11. Germline CDR1 is MNHEY and CDR2 is SVGAGI. The CDR3 covers 15 residues. CDR3 loop: CASTTYGTGLYEQYF. The CDR3 nucleotides read TGTGCCAGCACTACTTACGGGACAGGCCTCTACGAGCAGTACTTC.

The chain joins TRBV3-1 (or the pseudogene TRBV3-2) to TRBJ1-2; 7 bases map to TRBD1. The CDR3 is 15 residues long. Per germline, CDR1 LGHDT and CDR2 YNNKEL (reference sequence). Losses at the gene ends were 0 bases for V and 8 bases for J; bases not matched to a gene: 9. The CDR3 loop is CASSQERTGGQGYTF. As DNA, the CDR3 is TGTGCCAGCAGCCAAGAAAGGACAGGAGGACAAGGCTACACCTTC.

The chain carries TRBV10-3 and TRBJ1-6; the D is unclear. This CDR3 contains 17 residues. The germline V gene encodes CDR1 ENHRY and CDR2 SYGVKD. The V gene lost 1 base and the J gene lost 1 base, with 11 bases spanning the gap. The CDR3 DNA is TGTGCCATCAGTGAGTACAGTGAGGGTTCCTATAATTCACCCCTCCACTTT. This gives the protein CAISEYSEGSYNSPLHF.

The V gene is TRBV27, the J gene TRBJ1-3; the D gene is possibly TRBD1 (6 bases). V dropped 4 bases and J dropped 2 bases, with 6 bases sitting between them. This CDR3 is 13 amino acids long. In germline, CDR1 is MNHEY, CDR2 SMNVEV (reference sequence). CDR3 amino acids: CASSSGAGNTIYF. CDR3 nucleotide sequence: TGTGCCAGCAGTTCAGGGGCTGGAAACACCATATATTTT.

The chain's CDR3 is CASSTRTEAGNTIYF. Here the CDR3 DNA reads TGTGCCAGCAGCACCAGGACAGAAGCTGGAAACACCATATATTTT. The chain uses TRBV2 and TRBJ1-3, with D perhaps matching TRBD1 (6 bases). The CDR3 length is 15 residues. Germline V lookup: CDR1 SNHLY, CDR2 FYNNEI. Trimming took 6 bases from V and 2 from J, leaving 14 bases between them.